The following is a TCR beta chain sequence with its context. The junction had 1 base not matched to a gene; V was cut back by 2 bases and J by 3 bases. CDR3 length: 14 amino acids. Germline V gene lookup returns CDR1 SGHRS and CDR2 YFSETQ. The assay was immunoSEQ multiplex PCR, and TCRdb's table has in-frame clones only and misses some. The table shows 250,000 or so clones, with 83% occurring only once. The sample is drawn from a study of blood T cell repertoires in COVID-19. V usage is TRBV5-1 and J usage is TRBJ2-5; TRBD1 agrees at 10 bases. Sequencing input: peripheral blood. This receptor was identified in a human donor in a cohort sampled during active COVID-19. For the CDR3, the DNA is TGCGCCAGCAGCTTTGGGACAGGGGAAGAGACCCAGTACTTC. Its translation: CASSFGTGEETQYF.